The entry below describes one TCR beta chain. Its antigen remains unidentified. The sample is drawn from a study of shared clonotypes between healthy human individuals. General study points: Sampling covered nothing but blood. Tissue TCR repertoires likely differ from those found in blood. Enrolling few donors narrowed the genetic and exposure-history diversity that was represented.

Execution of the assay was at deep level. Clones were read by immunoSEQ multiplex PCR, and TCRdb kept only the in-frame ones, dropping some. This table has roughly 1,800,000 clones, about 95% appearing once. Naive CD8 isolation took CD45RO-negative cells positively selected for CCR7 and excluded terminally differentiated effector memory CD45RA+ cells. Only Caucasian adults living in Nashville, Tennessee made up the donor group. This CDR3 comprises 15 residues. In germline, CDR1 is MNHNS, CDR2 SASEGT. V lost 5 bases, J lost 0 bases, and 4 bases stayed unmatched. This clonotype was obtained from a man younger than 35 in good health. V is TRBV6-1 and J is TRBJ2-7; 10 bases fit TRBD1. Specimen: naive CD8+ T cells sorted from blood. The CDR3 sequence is CASSLDRGISYEQYF. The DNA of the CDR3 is TGTGCCAGCAGTTTGGACAGGGGGATCTCCTACGAGCAGTACTTC.